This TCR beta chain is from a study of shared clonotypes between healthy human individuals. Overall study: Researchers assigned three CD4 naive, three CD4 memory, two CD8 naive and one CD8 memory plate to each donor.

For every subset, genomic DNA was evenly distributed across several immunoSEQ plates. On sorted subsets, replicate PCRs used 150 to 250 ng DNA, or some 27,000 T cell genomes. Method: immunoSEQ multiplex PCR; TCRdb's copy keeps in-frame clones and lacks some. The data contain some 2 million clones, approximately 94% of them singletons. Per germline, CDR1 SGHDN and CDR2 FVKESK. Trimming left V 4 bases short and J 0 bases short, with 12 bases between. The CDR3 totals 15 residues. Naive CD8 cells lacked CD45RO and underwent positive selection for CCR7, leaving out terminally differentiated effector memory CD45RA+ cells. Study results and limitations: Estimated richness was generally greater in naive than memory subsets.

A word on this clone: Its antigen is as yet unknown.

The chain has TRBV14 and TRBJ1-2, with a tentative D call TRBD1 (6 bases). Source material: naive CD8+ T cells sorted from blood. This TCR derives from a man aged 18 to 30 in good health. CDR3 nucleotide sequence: TGTGCCAGCAGCCTTCAGGGGACGGCTAACTATGGCTACACCTTC. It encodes CASSLQGTANYGYTF.